This TCR beta chain is drawn from a study of control samples from healthy donors and cancer patients. V lost 6 bases, J lost 10 bases, and 10 bases lay in between. The length of the CDR3 is 12 residues. The protocol was immunoSEQ multiplex PCR, while the TCRdb copy is restricted to in-frame clones and leaves out a portion. The table records some 120,000 clones, under 95% of them present only once. The sequence came from a man aged 45-65 years with head and neck cancer. V is TRBV12-3 or TRBV12-4 and J is TRBJ1-6; D might be TRBD1 (5 bases). The material sequenced was PBMCs. CDR3 loop: CASRGVRSPLHF. Written as DNA, the CDR3 is TGTGCCAGCAGAGGGGTTCGGTCACCCCTCCACTTT.